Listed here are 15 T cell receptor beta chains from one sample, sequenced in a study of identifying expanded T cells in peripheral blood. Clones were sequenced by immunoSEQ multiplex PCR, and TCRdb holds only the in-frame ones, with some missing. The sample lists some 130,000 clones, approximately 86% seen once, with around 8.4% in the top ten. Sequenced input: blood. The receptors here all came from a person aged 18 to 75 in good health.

The CDR3 loop reads CASSSGTATYEQYF. CDR3 bases: TGTGCCAGCAGTTCCGGGACGGCGACCTACGAGCAGTACTTC. The rearrangement links TRBV28 to TRBJ2-7; the D gene could be TRBD1 or TRBD2 (5 bases each). V lost 4 bases and J lost 2, with 12 bases in between. From germline, CDR1 is MDHEN and CDR2 SYDVKM. The CDR3 sequence is 14 residues long. The variable domain in full, with the rest retrieved from reference TRBV28 and TRBJ2-7, is DVKVTQSSRYLVKRTGEKVFLECVQDMDHENMFWYRQDPGLGLRLIYFSYDVKMKEKGDIPEGYSVSREKKERFSLILESASTNQTSMYLCASSSGTATYEQYFGPGTRLTVT.

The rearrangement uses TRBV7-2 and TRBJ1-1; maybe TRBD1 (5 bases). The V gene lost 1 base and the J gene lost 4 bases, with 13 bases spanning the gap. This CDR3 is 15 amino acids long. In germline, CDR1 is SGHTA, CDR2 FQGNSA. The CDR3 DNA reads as TGTGCCAGCAGCTTAGTCTGGCAGGGTGGCACTGAAGCTTTCTTT. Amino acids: CASSLVWQGGTEAFF. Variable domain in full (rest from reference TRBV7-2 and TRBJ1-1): GAGVSQSPSNKVTEKGKDVELRCDPISGHTALYWYRQSLGQGLEFLIYFQGNSAPDKSGLPSDRFSAERTGGSVSTLTIQRTQQEDSAVYLCASSLVWQGGTEAFFGQGTRLTVV.

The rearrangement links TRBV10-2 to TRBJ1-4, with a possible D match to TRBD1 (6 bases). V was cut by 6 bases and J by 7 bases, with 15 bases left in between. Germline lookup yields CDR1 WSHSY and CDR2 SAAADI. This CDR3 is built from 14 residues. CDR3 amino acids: CASRGTGGAEKLFF. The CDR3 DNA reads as TGCGCCAGCAGGGGGACGGGGGGGGCTGAAAAACTGTTTTTT.

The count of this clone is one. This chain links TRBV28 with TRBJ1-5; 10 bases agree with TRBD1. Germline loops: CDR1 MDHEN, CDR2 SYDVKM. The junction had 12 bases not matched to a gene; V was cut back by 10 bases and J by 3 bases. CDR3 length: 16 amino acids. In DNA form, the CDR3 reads TGTGCCACCCAGCCGGGACAGGGGTTTTTCAATCAGCCCCAGCATTTT. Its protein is CATQPGQGFFNQPQHF.

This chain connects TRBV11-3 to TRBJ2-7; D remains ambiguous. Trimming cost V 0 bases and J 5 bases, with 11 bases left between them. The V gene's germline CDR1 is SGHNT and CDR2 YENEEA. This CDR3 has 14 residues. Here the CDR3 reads CASSLDTNGDEQYF. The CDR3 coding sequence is TGTGCCAGCAGCTTAGACACAAACGGCGACGAGCAGTACTTC.

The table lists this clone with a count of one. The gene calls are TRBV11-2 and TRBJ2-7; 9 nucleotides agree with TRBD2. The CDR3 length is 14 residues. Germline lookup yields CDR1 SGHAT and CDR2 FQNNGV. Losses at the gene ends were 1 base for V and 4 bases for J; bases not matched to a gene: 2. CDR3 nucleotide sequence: TGTGCCAGCAGCTTAGTAGCGGGAGAATACGAGCAGTACTTC. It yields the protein CASSLVAGEYEQYF.

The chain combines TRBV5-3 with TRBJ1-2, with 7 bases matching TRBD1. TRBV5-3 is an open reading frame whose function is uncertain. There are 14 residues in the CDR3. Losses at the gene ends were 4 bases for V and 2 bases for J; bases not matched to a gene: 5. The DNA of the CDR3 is TGTGCCAGAAGCAACGACAGGGAGAACTATGGCTACACCTTC. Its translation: CARSNDRENYGYTF.

CDR3 in amino acids: CASSVGGGMAGYTF. The CDR3 nucleotides read TGTGCCAGCAGCGTGGGAGGGGGCATGGCTGGCTACACCTTC. V and J are TRBV7-3 and TRBJ1-2; 7 nucleotides line up with TRBD1. Per the germline V gene, CDR1 is SGHTA and CDR2 is FQGTGA. This CDR3 spans 14 amino acids. The junction had 10 bases not matched to a gene; V was cut back by 5 bases and J by 7 bases.

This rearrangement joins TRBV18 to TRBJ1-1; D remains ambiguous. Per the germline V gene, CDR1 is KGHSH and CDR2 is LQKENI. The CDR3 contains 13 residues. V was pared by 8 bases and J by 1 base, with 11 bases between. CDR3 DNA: TGTGCCAGCCGGGAGGCTCCGAACACTGAAGCTTTCTTT. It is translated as CASREAPNTEAFF.

The CDR3 nucleotides are TGTGCCAGCGTAGATCAAGGGGATACGCAGTATTTT. Residues: CASVDQGDTQYF. The rearrangement links TRBV6-6 to TRBJ2-3; D is unclear. The CDR3 is 12 amino acids. CDR1 is MNHNY, CDR2 SVGAGI, per germline (reference sequence). The V and J ends lost 8 bases and 6 bases respectively, with 12 bases between them.

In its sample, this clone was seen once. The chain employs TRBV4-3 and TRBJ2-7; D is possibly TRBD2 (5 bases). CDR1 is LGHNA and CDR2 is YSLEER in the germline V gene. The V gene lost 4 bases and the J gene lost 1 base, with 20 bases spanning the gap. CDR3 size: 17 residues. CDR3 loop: CASSRVRDIGASYEQYF. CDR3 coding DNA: TGCGCCAGCAGCCGGGTCCGGGATATAGGAGCATCCTACGAGCAGTACTTC.

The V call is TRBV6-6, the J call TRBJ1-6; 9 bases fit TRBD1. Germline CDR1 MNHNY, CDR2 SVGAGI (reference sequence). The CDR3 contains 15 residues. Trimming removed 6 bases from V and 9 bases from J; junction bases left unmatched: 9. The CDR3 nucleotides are TGTGCCAGCAGGCCCGTGGACAGGGGCAGTTCACCCCTCCACTTT. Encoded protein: CASRPVDRGSSPLHF.

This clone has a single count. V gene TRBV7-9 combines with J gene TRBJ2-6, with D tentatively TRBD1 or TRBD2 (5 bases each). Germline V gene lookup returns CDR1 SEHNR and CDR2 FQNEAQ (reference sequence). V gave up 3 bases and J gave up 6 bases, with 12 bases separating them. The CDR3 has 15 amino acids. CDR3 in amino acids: CASSLGPVEANVLTF. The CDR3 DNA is TGTGCCAGCAGCTTGGGACCCGTTGAGGCCAACGTCCTGACTTTC. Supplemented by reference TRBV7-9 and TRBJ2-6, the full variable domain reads DTGVSQNPRHKITKRGQNVTFRCDPISEHNRLYWYRQTLGQGPEFLTYFQNEAQLEKSRLLSDRFSAERPKGSFSTLEIQRTEQGDSAMYLCASSLGPVEANVLTFGAGSRLTVL.

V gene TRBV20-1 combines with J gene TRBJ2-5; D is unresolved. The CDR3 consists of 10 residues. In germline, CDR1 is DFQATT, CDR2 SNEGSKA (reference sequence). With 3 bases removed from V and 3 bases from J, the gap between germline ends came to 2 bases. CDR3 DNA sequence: TGCAGTGCTAGTGAAGAGACCCAGTACTTC. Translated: CSASEETQYF.

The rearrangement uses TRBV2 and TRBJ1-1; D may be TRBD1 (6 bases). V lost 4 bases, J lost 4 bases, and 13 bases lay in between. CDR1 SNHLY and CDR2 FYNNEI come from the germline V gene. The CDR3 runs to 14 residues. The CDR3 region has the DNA TGTGCCAGCAGTGTACGAGGGGGATTCACTGAAGCTTTCTTT. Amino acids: CASSVRGGFTEAFF.